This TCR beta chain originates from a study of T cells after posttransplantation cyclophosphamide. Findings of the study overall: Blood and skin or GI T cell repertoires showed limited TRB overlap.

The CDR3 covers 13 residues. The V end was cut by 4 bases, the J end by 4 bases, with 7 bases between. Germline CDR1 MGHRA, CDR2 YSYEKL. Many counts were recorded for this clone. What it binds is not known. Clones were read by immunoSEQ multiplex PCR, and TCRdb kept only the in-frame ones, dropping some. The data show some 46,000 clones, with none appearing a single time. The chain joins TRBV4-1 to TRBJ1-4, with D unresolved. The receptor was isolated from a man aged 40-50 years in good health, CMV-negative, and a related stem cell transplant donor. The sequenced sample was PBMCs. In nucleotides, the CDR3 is TGCGCCAGCAGCCGGCAGGTTAATGAAAAACTGTTTTTT. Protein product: CASSRQVNEKLFF.